This T cell receptor (beta chain) comes out of a study of T cell responses to AZD1222 COVID-19 vaccine. Study-wide findings and caveats: Seropositive AZD1222 recipients at baseline numbered only five or six.

CDR3 size: 12 residues. The germline V gene encodes CDR1 SQVTM and CDR2 ANQGSEA. Trimming removed 6 bases from V and 1 base from J, with 9 bases in between. TCRdb keeps only in-frame clones here, not all; method: immunoSEQ multiplex PCR. Of 90,000 to 130,000 clones detected, 88% appear once; the ten largest clones hold around 1.7%. Note on this clone: Its antigen is not known.

The sequence came from an adult in good health. The genes are TRBV29-1 and TRBJ1-1; D is unclear. The sample was peripheral blood, taken on day 0 of AZD1222 vaccination. The CDR3, as DNA: TGCAGCGTCGACCGGGAGAACACTGAAGCTTTCTTT. Translation gives CSVDRENTEAFF.